A selection of T cell receptor beta chains follows, all from one sample in a study of T cell changes during pregnancy in multiple sclerosis. Sequencing used immunoSEQ multiplex PCR; TCRdb keeps in-frame clones, though not all of them. The table shows 70,000 to 80,000 clones, with over 85% occurring only once. Sequences were derived from peripheral blood, sampled after pregnancy. The receptors derive from a female donor in good health, enrolled as a control in a pregnancy study. The CDR3 runs from the conserved cysteine through the conserved F or W. A D gene is named only where the DNA matches it firmly. Some rows have no size entry. The others give once, few or many, or a class for an expanded clone.

TRBV28,TRBJ1-1,14,NA,NA,CASSPRERSTEAFF,TGTGCCAGCAGCCCCAGGGAAAGGAGCACTGAAGCTTTCTTT
TRBV7-9,TRBJ2-3,16,TRBD2,NA,CASSHPLAGGTDTQYF,TGTGCCAGCAGCCACCCACTAGCGGGGGGCACAGATACGCAGTATTTT
TRBV19,TRBJ1-1,13,NA,NA,CASSPLGVTEAFF,TGTGCCAGTAGTCCCCTCGGGGTCACTGAAGCTTTCTTT
TRBV19,TRBJ2-3,14,NA,NA,CASSSSESTDTQYF,TGTGCCAGTAGTTCTAGCGAGAGCACAGATACGCAGTATTTT
TRBV7-9,TRBJ2-2,14,NA,NA,CASSLDLLTGELFF,TGTGCCAGCAGCTTAGACCTATTAACCGGGGAGCTGTTTTTT
TRBV11-2,TRBJ1-2,15,NA,NA,CASSLSLRANYGYTF,TGTGCCAGCAGCTTATCTTTGAGGGCTAACTATGGCTACACCTTC
TRBV18,TRBJ2-1,13,TRBD1,NA,CASSRDRHNEQFF,TGTGCCAGCTCACGGGACAGACACAATGAGCAGTTCTTC
TRBV5-1,TRBJ2-1,14,TRBD2,once,CASSSGTSNNEQFF,TGCGCCAGCAGCTCAGGGACTAGCAACAATGAGCAGTTCTTC
TRBV27,TRBJ2-7,11,NA,NA,CASRRILEQYF,TGTGCCAGCAGACGTATACTGGAGCAGTACTTC
TRBV5-1,TRBJ1-2,15,TRBD1,NA,CASGLEQGGSSGYTF,TGCGCCAGCGGACTCGAGCAGGGGGGCTCTTCTGGCTACACCTTC
TRBV28,TRBJ2-5,16,TRBD2,NA,CASSSPGLDRGETQYF,TGTGCCAGCAGTTCTCCGGGACTAGACCGGGGGGAGACCCAGTACTTC
TRBV5-4,TRBJ1-1,13,TRBD1,NA,CASSPGQGPEAFF,TGTGCCAGCAGCCCAGGACAGGGGCCCGAAGCTTTCTTT
TRBV7-6,TRBJ2-3,16,TRBD1,NA,CASSLAQGAGTDTQYF,TGTGCCAGCAGCTTAGCGCAGGGGGCCGGCACAGATACGCAGTATTTT
TRBV27,TRBJ2-7,14,NA,NA,CASSPRDIAYEQYF,TGTGCCAGCAGTCCCCGGGACATCGCCTACGAGCAGTACTTC
TRBV11-2,TRBJ1-2,15,TRBD1,NA,CASSQGGQGAIGYTF,TGTGCCAGCAGCCAAGGGGGGCAGGGGGCGATCGGCTACACCTTC
TRBV29-1,TRBJ2-7,12,TRBD1,NA,CSASGQDYEQYF,TGCAGCGCTTCGGGACAGGACTACGAGCAGTACTTC
TRBV4-2,TRBJ2-3,16,TRBD2,NA,CASSQAGGPFTDTQYF,TGTGCCAGCAGCCAAGCGGGAGGGCCCTTTACAGATACGCAGTATTTT
TRBV5-1,TRBJ2-1,15,NA,NA,CASSFRGGTYNEQFF,TGCGCCAGCAGCTTTAGGGGCGGGACCTACAATGAGCAGTTCTTC
TRBV5-4,TRBJ2-3,15,NA,NA,CASSYKDWYTDTQYF,TGTGCCAGCAGCTACAAGGACTGGTACACAGATACGCAGTATTTT
TRBV7-9,TRBJ2-7,14,TRBD1,NA,CASRQGQGQDEQYF,TGTGCCAGCAGACAGGGACAGGGGCAGGACGAGCAGTACTTC
TRBV9,TRBJ2-1,16,TRBD2,once,CASSVGPAGPSNEQFF,TGTGCCAGCAGCGTAGGTCCAGCGGGGCCCTCCAATGAGCAGTTCTTC
TRBV12-5,TRBJ1-5,15,NA,NA,CASGSIRGGIQPQHF,TGTGCTAGTGGTTCGATACGGGGGGGCATACAGCCCCAGCATTTT
TRBV27,TRBJ1-2,16,NA,NA,CASSLLYQGGRDGYTF,TGTGCCAGCAGTCTTTTATATCAGGGAGGGAGGGATGGCTACACCTTC
TRBV6-1,TRBJ1-6,14,TRBD1,once,CASSEQGGDSPLHF,TGTGCCAGCAGTGAGCAGGGGGGAGATTCACCCCTCCACTTT
TRBV5-1,TRBJ1-4,15,NA,once,CASSPGGGSREKLFF,TGCGCCAGCAGCCCTGGGGGGGGTTCAAGAGAAAAACTGTTTTTT
TRBV6-9,TRBJ1-2,14,NA,few,CAGGEGVVHYGYTF,TGTGCCGGGGGGGAGGGGGTTGTTCATTATGGCTACACCTTC
TRBV7-8,TRBJ1-1,16,NA,NA,CASSPTWGDLNTEAFF,TGTGCCAGCAGCCCGACGTGGGGGGACCTGAACACTGAAGCTTTCTTT
TRBV14,TRBJ1-2,14,TRBD1,NA,CASSLTGVFYGYTF,TGTGCCAGCAGCCTTACAGGGGTTTTCTATGGCTACACCTTC
TRBV18,TRBJ2-1,15,NA,NA,CASSPPGLPYDEQFF,TGTGCCAGCTCACCACCGGGACTCCCCTACGATGAGCAGTTCTTC
TRBV19,TRBJ2-1,13,NA,NA,CASTGSHYNEQFF,TGTGCCAGTACGGGTAGCCATTACAATGAGCAGTTCTTC
TRBV9,TRBJ2-1,15,TRBD2,once,CASSVVPSGMDEQFF,TGTGCCAGCAGCGTAGTACCTAGCGGGATGGATGAGCAGTTCTTC
TRBV28,TRBJ2-7,15,NA,NA,CASSRPLGGRYEQYF,TGTGCCAGCAGCAGACCCCTGGGGGGTAGGTACGAGCAGTACTTC
TRBV4-1,TRBJ2-3,13,NA,once,CASSQDPLSTQYF,TGCGCCAGCAGCCAAGATCCCTTGAGCACGCAGTATTTT
TRBV5-1,TRBJ2-7,13,TRBD1,NA,CASSLIDRDEQYF,TGCGCCAGCAGCCTTATTGACAGGGACGAGCAGTACTTC
TRBV19,TRBJ1-1,11,TRBD1,NA,CASDVGQAAFF,TGTGCCAGTGACGTGGGACAGGCAGCTTTCTTT
TRBV4-2,TRBJ2-2,15,NA,once,CASTGRGFNTGELFF,TGTGCCAGCACCGGCCGGGGGTTCAACACCGGGGAGCTGTTTTTT
TRBV28,TRBJ1-1,15,TRBD1,few,CASSFRWTGGTEAFF,TGTGCCAGCAGTTTTCGTTGGACAGGGGGTACTGAAGCTTTCTTT
TRBV19,TRBJ2-7,14,NA,NA,CASSIAQGWNEQYF,TGTGCCAGTAGTATAGCCCAGGGCTGGAACGAGCAGTACTTC
TRBV6-1,TRBJ1-5,16,NA,NA,CASSERRGISNQPQHF,TGTGCCAGCAGTGAAAGAAGAGGCATTAGCAATCAGCCCCAGCATTTT
TRBV18,TRBJ1-1,16,NA,NA,CASSPPSAGMNTEAFF,TGTGCCAGCTCACCACCGTCGGCGGGAATGAACACTGAAGCTTTCTTT
TRBV4-1,TRBJ2-5,15,TRBD2,NA,CASSQGAGGQETQYF,TGCGCCAGCAGCCAAGGGGCGGGGGGGCAGGAGACCCAGTACTTC
TRBV7-2,TRBJ2-3,13,NA,NA,CASSKALTDTQYF,TGTGCCAGCAGTAAAGCCCTCACAGATACGCAGTATTTT
TRBV7-3,TRBJ1-1,14,NA,NA,CASSLTGANTEAFF,TGTGCCAGCAGCTTAACAGGGGCGAACACTGAAGCTTTCTTT
TRBV11-2,TRBJ1-5,15,NA,NA,CASSLEAGGRGPQHF,TGTGCCAGCAGCTTAGAAGCAGGAGGGCGGGGACCCCAGCATTTT
TRBV19,TRBJ1-5,19,NA,NA,CASSIGRARGLGSNQPQHF,TGTGCCAGTAGTATAGGAAGGGCGAGAGGGCTGGGAAGCAATCAGCCCCAGCATTTT
TRBV7-6,TRBJ2-7,14,TRBD2,NA,CASSRGGEVYEQYF,TGTGCCAGCAGCCGGGGGGGAGAGGTCTACGAGCAGTACTTC
TRBV4-2,TRBJ2-5,15,TRBD2,NA,CASSQERGGQETQYF,TGTGCCAGCAGCCAAGAGCGGGGGGGCCAAGAGACCCAGTACTTC
TRBV7-9,TRBJ2-7,14,NA,once,CASSLGAGRAPPDF,TGTGCCAGCAGCCTTGGAGCGGGTCGGGCCCCCCCGGACTTC
TRBV5-1,TRBJ1-2,14,NA,NA,CASSTQVPPYGYTF,TGCGCCAGCAGCACCCAGGTGCCTCCCTATGGCTACACCTTC
TRBV18,TRBJ1-6,17,TRBD1,NA,CASSRPGQGARGSPLHF,TGTGCCAGCTCACGCCCGGGACAGGGGGCGCGAGGTTCACCCCTCCACTTT
TRBV11-2,TRBJ2-7,12,NA,NA,CASSRTRYEQYF,TGTGCCAGCAGCCGGACAAGATACGAGCAGTACTTC